Listed below are T cell receptor beta chains from one sample, sequenced in a study of T cells after yellow fever vaccination. TCRdb passed the 5' RACE reads through MiXCR, listing each CDR3 protein once. The sample includes about 300,000 distinct CDR3 sequences, about 6.9% of them seen just once. The specimen was PBMCs, collected roughly 46 days after the first yellow fever vaccination. These receptor sequences come from a man aged 18 to 29 who received the YFV17D yellow fever vaccine. Both conserved end residues are part of each CDR3. Each record gives: V gene, clone size, J gene, D gene, CDR3 DNA, CDR3 protein. D genes are given only for firm matches. Rows may omit the clone size; those that give it use once, few, many or a size class.

TRBV9	-	TRBJ2-1	-	TGTGCCAGCAGCGTAGGGGCTGGGAATGAGCAGTTCTTC	CASSVGAGNEQFF
TRBV5-1	many	TRBJ2-1	TRBD1	TGCGCCAGCAGCTTAACTGGGACAGGGGTCTACAATGAGCAGTTCTTC	CASSLTGTGVYNEQFF
TRBV12-3/TRBV12-4	many	TRBJ2-5	TRBD1	TGTGCCAGCAGTCCGGGACAGTACCAAGAGACCCAGTACTTC	CASSPGQYQETQYF
TRBV19	few	TRBJ2-1	TRBD1	TGTGCCAGTACCAAAACGGGACAGGGGTACAATGAGCAGTTCTTC	CASTKTGQGYNEQFF
TRBV15	-	TRBJ2-3	-	TGTGCCACCAGCTCTACCCCCCGTCAGGGGCTCGGTACGCAGTATTTT	CATSSTPRQGLGTQYF
TRBV9	-	TRBJ1-1	-	TGTGCCAGCAGCGACGGGACGGGGCTGATAGTGACTGAAGCTTTCTTT	CASSDGTGLIVTEAFF
TRBV19	-	TRBJ2-1	TRBD2	TGTGCCAGTAGTATTTTGTCCAGCGGGGGTGAGCAGTTCTTC	CASSILSSGGEQFF
TRBV27	many	TRBJ2-1	-	TGTGCCAGCAGCCCGGGACTCAGGGGGGGAGAGCAGTTCTTC	CASSPGLRGGEQFF
TRBV6-5	-	TRBJ2-1	-	TGTGCCAGCAGTTATTTGGGACCCAATGAGCAGTTCTTC	CASSYLGPNEQFF
TRBV5-5	few	TRBJ2-1	-	TGTGCCAGCAGCTTGGCCTTGTGGGGCTCCTACAATGAGCAGTTCTTC	CASSLALWGSYNEQFF
TRBV29-1	few	TRBJ1-1	-	TGCAGCGTTGTCCCCACTGAAGCTTTCTTT	CSVVPTEAFF
TRBV20-1	few	TRBJ2-5	TRBD1	TGCAGTGCTACCTCTCAACAGGGGATGGAAGAGACCCAGTACTTC	CSATSQQGMEETQYF
TRBV27	few	TRBJ1-6	TRBD1	TGTGCCAGCAGTTTCGGGACCAGGGGGCGGTATAATTCACCCCTCCACTTT	CASSFGTRGRYNSPLHF
TRBV12-3/TRBV12-4	many	TRBJ2-5	TRBD1	TGTGCCAGCAGTTTAAAGGGGGCGGAGACCCAGTACTTC	CASSLKGAETQYF
TRBV20-1	few	TRBJ2-1	TRBD2	TGCAGTGCTAGACCTAGCGGGGGGTACAATGAGCAGTTCTTC	CSARPSGGYNEQFF
TRBV7-2	many	TRBJ1-2	-	TGTGCCAGCAGCTTAGACTATGGCTACACCTTC	CASSLDYGYTF
TRBV7-2	few	TRBJ1-4	-	TGTGCCAGCAGCTTAGTCGTAGGAGGGGTTCAAGATGAAAAACTGTTTTTT	CASSLVVGGVQDEKLFF
TRBV5-1	many	TRBJ2-3	TRBD1	TGCGCCAGCAGCTTACTATCCCTTGGACAGGGCCCCGGTACGCAGTATTTT	CASSLLSLGQGPGTQYF
TRBV28	many	TRBJ2-5	TRBD2	TGTGCCAGCAGGGCTAGCGGGGGCTCCCAAGAGACCCAGTACTTC	CASRASGGSQETQYF
TRBV2	few	TRBJ1-5	TRBD1	TGTGCCAGCAGTGGGACAGGGGCCGATCAGCCCCAGCATTTT	CASSGTGADQPQHF
TRBV2	few	TRBJ2-5	-	TGTGCCAGCAGTGACTCTCCGGGTTCCCAAGAGACCCAGTACTTC	CASSDSPGSQETQYF
TRBV7-9	-	TRBJ2-5	-	TGTGCCAGCAGCTTTCTCCGAGCTCAGGGTATTGGGACCCAGTACTTC	CASSFLRAQGIGTQYF
TRBV7-2	-	TRBJ2-2	-	TGTGCCAGCAGCTTAGCGGGGGGCAGGAACACCGGGGAGCTGTTTTTT	CASSLAGGRNTGELFF
TRBV28	few	TRBJ1-5	-	TGTGCCAGCAGTTTAGGAGGGCATCAGCCCCAGCATTTT	CASSLGGHQPQHF
TRBV7-2	many	TRBJ2-1	-	TGTGCCAGCAGCCTAGAGGGGTCCCGGGGCCGAAAGTTCTTC	CASSLEGSRGRKFF
TRBV9	few	TRBJ1-3	-	TGTGCCAGCAGCCGCGGGGACGGCTCTGGAAACACCATATATTTT	CASSRGDGSGNTIYF
TRBV5-4	-	TRBJ2-1	-	TGTGCCAGCAGGAGCATTGGGGGCTCCTACAATGAGCAGTTCTTC	CASRSIGGSYNEQFF
TRBV11-2	-	TRBJ2-3	TRBD2	TGTGCCAGCAGCTTAATCTTTCTAGCGGGCCCAGATACGCAGTATTTT	CASSLIFLAGPDTQYF
TRBV29-1	few	TRBJ2-7	TRBD1	TGCAGCGTGGACAGGGTCGGCGACCACGAGCAGTACTTC	CSVDRVGDHEQYF
TRBV10-3	many	TRBJ2-1	TRBD2	TGTGCCATCAGTGGGACTAGCGGGGGGGCCTACAATGAGCAGTTCTTC	CAISGTSGGAYNEQFF
TRBV7-8	-	TRBJ2-3	TRBD2	TGTGCCAGCAGCAGGCTAAGCGGGGGCAACCGCAATACGCAGTATTTT	CASSRLSGGNRNTQYF
TRBV12-3/TRBV12-4	-	TRBJ2-3	-	TGTGCCAGCAGTTTAACTCTTGTCGGGGGAAGCACAGATACGCAGTATTTT	CASSLTLVGGSTDTQYF